Presented here are 25 T cell receptor beta chains from one specimen sequenced in a study of T cell changes during pregnancy in multiple sclerosis. Assay used: immunoSEQ multiplex PCR; TCRdb lists only in-frame clones, some missing. This sample yields about 59,000 clones, of which 91% are seen a single time; approximately 0.9% belongs to the top ten. The material sequenced was peripheral blood, taken before pregnancy. These receptors all come from a female donor with multiple sclerosis, enrolled in a pregnancy study.

In this sample, this clone turned up once. The rearrangement links TRBV15 to TRBJ1-1, with unresolved D. Trimming removed 8 bases at V and 1 base at J, with 14 bases between. This CDR3 spans 14 amino acids. Germline V gene data show CDR1 as LNHNV and CDR2 as YYDKDF (reference sequence). CDR3 in amino acids: CATSALRRNTEAFF. CDR3 DNA: TGTGCCACCTCCGCTCTGCGGAGGAACACTGAAGCTTTCTTT.

The chain links TRBV18 to TRBJ2-3; 13 bases line up with TRBD2. V was clipped by 1 base and J by 3 bases; unmatched bases: 4. Germline V CDR1 and CDR2: KGHSH, LQKENI. This CDR3 spans 17 amino acids. The CDR3 loop reads CASSPQPGLAGTDTQYF. The CDR3 bases are TGTGCCAGCTCACCACAGCCGGGACTAGCGGGGACAGATACGCAGTATTTT.

This sequence joins TRBV6-6 and TRBJ1-2; 9 bases map to TRBD1. Losses at the gene ends were 5 bases for V and 4 bases for J; bases not matched to a gene: 8. Germline loops: CDR1 MNHNY, CDR2 SVGAGI (reference sequence). The CDR3 runs 15 residues. DNA for the CDR3: TGTGCCAGCAGTACAAGACAGGGGGAGGGCTATGGCTACACCTTC. Its translation: CASSTRQGEGYGYTF.

This CDR3 reads CACGGAYEQYF. The CDR3 DNA is TGTGCCTGCGGGGGGGCATACGAGCAGTACTTC. The chain links TRBV30 to TRBJ2-7; TRBD2 matches 8 bases. The CDR3 covers 11 residues. V lost 6 bases to trimming and J lost 4 bases; unmatched junction nucleotides: 2. Germline CDR1 and CDR2: GTSNPN and SVGIG (reference sequence). The variable domain in full, with the rest retrieved from reference TRBV30 and TRBJ2-7, is SQTIHQWPATLVQPVGSPLSLECTVEGTSNPNLYWYRQAAGRGLQLLFYSVGIGQISSEVPQNLSASRPQDRQFILSSKKLLLSDSGFYLCACGGAYEQYFGPGTRLTVT.

The V and J genes are TRBV9 and TRBJ2-5, with 7 bases lining up with TRBD1. This CDR3 has 14 residues. CDR1 is SGDLS and CDR2 is YYNGEE in the germline V gene. Losses at the gene ends were 4 bases for V and 9 bases for J; bases not matched to a gene: 12. The CDR3 spells CASSPGDSGGPQYF. DNA of the CDR3: TGTGCCAGCAGCCCAGGGGACAGTGGTGGTCCCCAGTACTTC.

V and J are TRBV4-2 and TRBJ2-2; 7 bases align to TRBD1. The CDR3 extends over 15 amino acids. Germline loops: CDR1 LGHNA, CDR2 YNFKEQ. Losses at the gene ends were 6 bases for V and 6 bases for J; bases not matched to a gene: 10. CDR3 coding DNA: TGTGCCAGCAGACCCACAGGGGCTTTGGCCGGGGAGCTGTTTTTT. Residues: CASRPTGALAGELFF.

The rearrangement uses TRBV5-1 and TRBJ2-1; D is unclear. The CDR3 has 15 amino acids. Trimming took 4 bases from V and 0 from J, leaving 11 bases between them. Germline V gene sequence: CDR1 SGHRS, CDR2 YFSETQ. CDR3 protein: CASSPNTGSYNEQFF. CDR3 bases: TGCGCCAGCAGCCCCAATACGGGCTCCTACAATGAGCAGTTCTTC.

J is TRBJ2-3 and V is TRBV5-4; TRBD2 aligns across 7 bases. Germline trimming cut 6 bases from V and 6 bases from J; bases unmatched to any gene: 13. This CDR3 has 15 amino acids. Germline values: CDR1 SGHNT, CDR2 YYREEE (reference sequence). The CDR3 sequence: CASTAWGGWGDTQYF. CDR3 DNA: TGTGCCAGCACGGCCTGGGGGGGATGGGGGGATACGCAGTATTTT.

J is TRBJ2-1 and V is TRBV9; 9 positions match TRBD2. Germline V gives CDR1 SGDLS, CDR2 YYNGEE. The CDR3 has 14 amino acids. With 0 bases clipped from V and 9 bases from J, the junction kept 4 bases outside the gene matches. The CDR3 is CASSVVAGVREQFF. The DNA of the CDR3 is TGTGCCAGCAGCGTAGTAGCGGGGGTTCGTGAGCAGTTCTTC.

The gene calls are TRBV5-6 and TRBJ1-4; 8 nucleotides align to TRBD1. Unmatched junction bases numbered 21, after V lost 6 bases and J lost 8 bases. The CDR3 runs 18 residues. From germline, CDR1 is SGHDT and CDR2 YYEEEE. CDR3 sequence: CASTSLGDRRREYEKLFF. CDR3 bases: TGTGCCAGCACCTCGCTCGGGGACAGGCGTCGTGAGTACGAAAAACTGTTTTTT.

This chain connects TRBV7-6 to TRBJ2-3; the D gene is possibly TRBD1 (5 bases). Germline CDR1 SGHVS, CDR2 FNYEAQ. Between the trimmed V and J ends, which lost 5 bases and 4 bases, there was a span of 13 bases. The CDR3 is made up of 14 amino acids. The CDR3 nucleotides read TGTGCCAGCAGCGGCGGACACGGCCCAGATACGCAGTATTTT. Translated, it gives CASSGGHGPDTQYF.

This chain joins TRBV25-1 and TRBJ2-7; 9 nucleotides agree with TRBD1. The CDR3 length is 14 residues. The germline gives CDR1 MGHDK, CDR2 SYGVNS. V trimming: 4 bases; J trimming: 4 bases; junction bases outside the gene matches: 5. CDR3 nucleotides: TGTGCCAGCAGTGCGGACAGGGGACCTTACGAGCAGTACTTC. It translates to CASSADRGPYEQYF.

The chain has TRBV2 and TRBJ2-4, with D maybe TRBD1 (6 bases). Per the germline V gene, CDR1 is SNHLY and CDR2 is FYNNEI. Trimming pared 5 bases from V and 3 bases from J, leaving 8 bases between. The CDR3 consists of 13 residues. This CDR3 reads CASSRDNKNIQYF. The CDR3 nucleotides read TGTGCCAGCAGTCGGGACAACAAAAACATTCAGTACTTC.

The gene calls are TRBV9 and TRBJ1-6; D perhaps matches TRBD1 (6 bases). The V and J ends lost 5 bases and 6 bases respectively, with 15 bases between them. Germline assignment: CDR1 SGDLS and CDR2 YYNGEE. The CDR3 length is 15 residues. Here the CDR3 DNA reads TGTGCCAGCAGGGCACATTGGACAGCTAATTCACCCCTCCACTTT. Amino acid sequence: CASRAHWTANSPLHF.

The chain employs TRBV7-8 and TRBJ2-5; D possibly corresponds to TRBD2 (6 bases). CDR1 and CDR2 from the germline V gene are SGHVS and FQNEAQ. This CDR3 is 19 amino acids long. The V end lost 5 bases, the J end lost 4 bases, and 29 bases lay between the germline ends. This CDR3 is CASSREVGLDGRRGETQYF. The CDR3 DNA sequence: TGTGCCAGCAGCCGCGAGGTGGGCCTGGACGGACGGCGGGGAGAGACCCAGTACTTC.

This clone was seen only once. V usage is TRBV4-1 and J usage is TRBJ1-5; 7 bases align to TRBD1. The CDR3 length is 14 residues. The ends lost 6 bases at V and 7 bases at J; junction bases unmatched: 9. CDR1 is MGHRA, CDR2 YSYEKL, per germline. CDR3 residues: CASSLTGVGQPQHF. The CDR3, as DNA: TGCGCCAGCAGTCTAACAGGGGTCGGGCAGCCCCAGCATTTT.

Here the CDR3 reads CASAWDNPSNQPQHF. In DNA, the CDR3 is TGTGCCAGCGCATGGGACAATCCTAGCAATCAGCCCCAGCATTTT. The rearrangement uses TRBV6-1 and TRBJ1-5; D is possibly TRBD1 (6 bases). The CDR3 runs 15 residues. Germline V gene data show CDR1 as MNHNS and CDR2 as SASEGT. V lost 8 bases to trimming and J lost 0 bases, with 14 bases between them.

The CDR3 nucleotides are TGCGCCAGCAGCTCTAGCGGGGGGGCCGGGGAGACCCAGTACTTC. Translated, it gives CASSSSGGAGETQYF. The chain carries TRBV5-1 and TRBJ2-5, with 12 nucleotides matching TRBD2. Germline assignment: CDR1 SGHRS and CDR2 YFSETQ. The length of the CDR3 is 15 residues. With V trimmed by 3 bases and J by 5 bases, 5 bases remained unmatched. The full variable domain, in which reference TRBV5-1 and TRBJ2-5 provide the parts outside the CDR3, is KAGVTQTPRYLIKTRGQQVTLSCSPISGHRSVSWYQQTPGQGLQFLFEYFSETQRNKGNFPGRFSGRQFSNSRSEMNVSTLELGDSALYLCASSSSGGAGETQYFGPGTRLLVL.

This clone showed up just once. V is TRBV7-6 and J is TRBJ1-6; a weak D match, TRBD1 (5 bases). The CDR3 runs 16 residues. Trimming pared 0 bases from V and 7 bases from J, leaving 13 bases between. Germline loops: CDR1 SGHVS, CDR2 FNYEAQ. The CDR3 DNA reads TGTGCCAGCAGCTTAGCCCCAGGGATCGGGAATTCACCCCTCCACTTT. This gives the protein CASSLAPGIGNSPLHF.

In nucleotides, the CDR3 is TGTGCCAGCAGCTGGAAAGCGGAAGACTACAATGAGCAGTTCTTC. This sequence encodes CASSWKAEDYNEQFF. The chain links TRBV14 to TRBJ2-1; D perhaps matches TRBD2 (5 bases). The ends were cut back, 5 bases at V and 3 bases at J, with 14 bases in the middle. Germline CDR1 is SGHDN and CDR2 is FVKESK. This CDR3 comprises 15 residues.

The chain employs TRBV9 and TRBJ1-5; D is possibly TRBD1 (6 bases). Trimming took 4 bases from V and 7 from J, leaving 15 bases between them. This CDR3 is 14 amino acids long. Germline V gene sequence: CDR1 SGDLS, CDR2 YYNGEE. CDR3 in DNA: TGTGCCAGCAGCTGGGGGGGGCAGGGGCAGCCCCAGCATTTT. Protein sequence: CASSWGGQGQPQHF. The full variable domain, its missing parts supplied by reference TRBV9 and TRBJ1-5, is DSGVTQTPKHLITATGQRVTLRCSPRSGDLSVYWYQQSLDQGLQFLIQYYNGEERAKGNILERFSAQQFPDLHSELNLSSLELGDSALYFCASSWGGQGQPQHFGDGTRLSIL.

This clone was seen a handful of times. The rearrangement joins TRBV7-8 to TRBJ1-1, with a weak D call TRBD1 (5 bases). V lost 3 bases and J 1 base, leaving 9 bases between the germline ends. The CDR3 loop spans 14 amino acids. Germline V CDR1 and CDR2: SGHVS, FQNEAQ. The CDR3 spells CASSFSTENTEAFF. CDR3 DNA: TGTGCCAGCAGCTTTTCGACAGAGAACACTGAAGCTTTCTTT.

The chain employs TRBV7-2 and TRBJ2-1; D is possibly TRBD1 (6 bases). The CDR3 contains 14 residues. Germline V gene lookup returns CDR1 SGHTA and CDR2 FQGNSA. With 6 bases removed from V and 7 bases from J, the gap between germline ends came to 16 bases. CDR3 sequence reads: CASRSTGPVNEQFF. DNA of the CDR3: TGTGCCAGCAGATCGACAGGTCCCGTAAATGAGCAGTTCTTC.

The genes are TRBV6-1 and TRBJ1-1, with TRBD1 as a possible D gene (6 bases). The CDR3 has 13 amino acids. In germline, CDR1 is MNHNS, CDR2 SASEGT. V was trimmed by 6 bases and J by 4 bases, leaving 12 bases between them. In DNA, the CDR3 is TGTGCCAGCAGCGCAGGGGACGGCACTGAAGCTTTCTTT. Its protein is CASSAGDGTEAFF.

The chain couples TRBV19 to TRBJ1-1; no firm D call. V lost 3 bases and J lost 0, with 5 bases in between. Germline CDR1 and CDR2: LNHDA and SQIVND (reference sequence). There are 13 residues in the CDR3. CDR3 in amino acids: CASSIGMNTEAFF. In DNA form, the CDR3 reads TGTGCCAGTAGTATCGGGATGAACACTGAAGCTTTCTTT.